Listed here is a single TCR beta chain. The record originates from a study of blood T cell repertoires in COVID-19. The germline V gene encodes CDR1 LGHNA and CDR2 YNFKEQ. V lost 4 bases and J 4 bases, leaving 17 bases between the germline ends. This CDR3 spans 16 amino acids. Clones were read by immunoSEQ multiplex PCR, and TCRdb kept only the in-frame ones, dropping some. The data contain some 35,000 clones, over 70% of them seen just once; the ten biggest clones take up less than 35%. The receptor was derived from a man older than 75 with acute or convalescent COVID-19. The sequenced sample consisted of peripheral blood. The chain recombines TRBV4-2 with TRBJ2-1; maybe TRBD2 (6 bases). CDR3 loop: CASSPGGADTYNEQFF. DNA of the CDR3: TGTGCCAGCAGCCCAGGAGGGGCTGATACATACAATGAGCAGTTCTTC.